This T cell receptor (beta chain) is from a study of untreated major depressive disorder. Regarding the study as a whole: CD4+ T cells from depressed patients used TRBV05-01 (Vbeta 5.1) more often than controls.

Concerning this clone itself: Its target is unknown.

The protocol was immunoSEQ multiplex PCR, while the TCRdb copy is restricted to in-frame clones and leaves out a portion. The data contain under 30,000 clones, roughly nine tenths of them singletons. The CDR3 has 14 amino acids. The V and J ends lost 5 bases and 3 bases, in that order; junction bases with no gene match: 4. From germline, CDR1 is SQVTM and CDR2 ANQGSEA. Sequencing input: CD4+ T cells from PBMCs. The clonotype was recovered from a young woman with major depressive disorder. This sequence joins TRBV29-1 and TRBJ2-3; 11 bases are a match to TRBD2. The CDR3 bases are TGCAGCGTTACCCTAGCGGGGGGAACAGATACGCAGTATTTT. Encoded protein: CSVTLAGGTDTQYF.